These 15 T cell receptor beta chains originate from one sample sequenced in a study of CD4 T cells in relation to SARS-CoV-2 and coronaviruses. Their cognate antigens are unknown. Measured with immunoSEQ multiplex PCR; TCRdb has only the in-frame clones, and not every one. The table includes roughly 18,000 clones, about 72% detected once. The unexposed donors gave CD4+ T cells in about 2011-2019, prior to COVID-19. Isolation of CD4+ T cells took place after about 10 days in culture. Material for sequencing was CD4+ T cells from PBMCs, cultured in vitro. All receptors derive from a human donor in good health.

The genes are TRBV5-1 and TRBJ2-5; 7 bases match TRBD2. The V and J ends lost 7 bases and 5 bases, in that order; junction bases with no gene match: 5. Germline values: CDR1 SGHRS, CDR2 YFSETQ. The CDR3 covers 12 residues. CDR3 coding DNA: TGCGCCAGCGCCCCGGGGGGTGAGACCCAGTACTTC. It encodes CASAPGGETQYF.

The rearrangement uses TRBV18 and TRBJ1-5; the D is unclear. The V gene's germline CDR1 is KGHSH and CDR2 LQKENI. The V end lost 5 bases, the J end lost 2 bases, and 7 bases lay between the germline ends. CDR3 size: 13 residues. In DNA form, the CDR3 reads TGTGCCAGCTCAGAGTCGGGCAATCAGCCCCAGCATTTT. Translated: CASSESGNQPQHF.

The V and J genes are TRBV6-5 and TRBJ1-3; D gene ambiguous. The CDR3 loop spans 14 amino acids. With 7 bases removed from V and 1 base from J, the gap between germline ends came to 11 bases. CDR1 is MNHEY and CDR2 is SVGAGI in the germline V gene. Here the CDR3 DNA reads TGTGCCAGCAACTTCCCGGCATCTGGAAACACCATATATTTT. This codes for CASNFPASGNTIYF.

The rearrangement uses TRBV24-1 and TRBJ1-2; 7 nucleotides align to TRBD1. The V and J ends lost 9 bases and 0 bases, in that order; junction bases with no gene match: 3. In germline, CDR1 is KGHDR, CDR2 SFDVKD. This CDR3 is built from 13 residues. The CDR3 reads CATGTDTNYGYTF. The CDR3, as DNA: TGTGCCACCGGGACAGACACTAACTATGGCTACACCTTC.

J is TRBJ2-1 and V is TRBV9; perhaps D is TRBD1 or TRBD2 (6 bases each). The CDR3 spans 15 residues. Trimming cost V 2 bases and J 1 base, with 10 bases left between them. CDR1 and CDR2 (germline): SGDLS, YYNGEE. CDR3 coding DNA: TGTGCCAGCAGCGTCGGAGGGGGATCCTACAATGAGCAGTTCTTC. The encoded protein is CASSVGGGSYNEQFF. Together with reference TRBV9 and TRBJ2-1, the CDR3 gives the full variable domain: DSGVTQTPKHLITATGQRVTLRCSPRSGDLSVYWYQQSLDQGLQFLIQYYNGEERAKGNILERFSAQQFPDLHSELNLSSLELGDSALYFCASSVGGGSYNEQFFGPGTRLTVL.

The chain links TRBV11-2 to TRBJ2-1; TRBD2 matches at 10 bases. There are 17 residues in the CDR3. From germline, CDR1 is SGHAT and CDR2 FQNNGV. Losses at the gene ends were 5 bases for V and 1 base for J; bases not matched to a gene: 8. CDR3 coding DNA: TGTGCCAGCAGCCCCCGGACTAGCGGTTTATCCTACAATGAGCAGTTCTTC. As protein: CASSPRTSGLSYNEQFF.

This clone was counted between two and nine times. This chain joins TRBV6-5 and TRBJ1-5; D remains unclear. Germline values: CDR1 MNHEY, CDR2 SVGAGI. The CDR3 loop spans 13 amino acids. V lost 2 bases and J lost 4, with 6 bases in between. In DNA form, the CDR3 reads TGTGCCAGCAGTTACGACCGAAATCAGCCCCAGCATTTT. Residues: CASSYDRNQPQHF.

About this clone itself: Other DNA sequences in the sample encode the same CDR3. This rearrangement joins TRBV29-1 to TRBJ2-7; D is unclear. The CDR3 is made up of 12 amino acids. Germline lookup yields CDR1 SQVTM and CDR2 ANQGSEA. The V gene lost 0 bases and the J gene lost 1 base, with 4 bases spanning the gap. In DNA form, the CDR3 reads TGCAGCGTTGAAGACGGGTCCTACGAGCAGTACTTC. Translation gives CSVEDGSYEQYF.

The CDR3 region is CASRNRGMNTEAFF. The CDR3 bases are TGTGCCAGCAGAAACAGGGGAATGAACACTGAAGCTTTCTTT. The genes are TRBV2 and TRBJ1-1, with 7 bases aligning to TRBD1. From germline, CDR1 is SNHLY and CDR2 FYNNEI. Trimming at V came to 6 bases and at J to 0 bases, leaving 4 bases not matched to a gene. The CDR3 has 14 amino acids. Full variable domain (outside the CDR3, taken from reference TRBV2 and TRBJ1-1): EPEVTQTPSHQVTQMGQEVILRCVPISNHLYFYWYRQILGQKVEFLVSFYNNEISEKSEIFDDQFSVERPDGSNFTLKIRSTKLEDSAMYFCASRNRGMNTEAFFGQGTRLTVV.

The chain links TRBV27 to TRBJ2-2; tentative D call: TRBD1 (5 bases). CDR3 size: 15 residues. CDR1 and CDR2 from the germline V gene are MNHEY and SMNVEV (reference sequence). The V and J ends lost 4 bases and 5 bases respectively, with 14 bases between them. The CDR3, as DNA: TGTGCCAGCAGTTACGATACAGGTTATACCGGGGAGCTGTTTTTT. It specifies CASSYDTGYTGELFF.

In DNA form, the CDR3 reads TGTGCCAGCAAACCGGCAGGGGATATGAGCTCCTACGAGCAGTACTTC. It specifies CASKPAGDMSSYEQYF. This chain joins TRBV28 and TRBJ2-7; maybe TRBD1 (6 bases). There are 16 residues in the CDR3. Trimming shortened V by 7 bases and J by 0 bases, and 19 bases separated the two germline ends. Germline lookup yields CDR1 MDHEN and CDR2 SYDVKM. Together with reference TRBV28 and TRBJ2-7, the CDR3 gives the full variable domain: DVKVTQSSRYLVKRTGEKVFLECVQDMDHENMFWYRQDPGLGLRLIYFSYDVKMKEKGDIPEGYSVSREKKERFSLILESASTNQTSMYLCASKPAGDMSSYEQYFGPGTRLTVT.

CDR3: CASSPRGQYNSPLHF. Written as DNA, the CDR3 is TGTGCCAGCAGCCCGCGGGGACAGTATAATTCACCCCTCCACTTT. V is TRBV6-5 and J is TRBJ1-6; TRBD1 matches at 7 bases. V lost 6 bases, J lost 4 bases, and 6 bases stayed unmatched. CDR3 length: 15 residues. Germline loops: CDR1 MNHEY, CDR2 SVGAGI.

The chain carries TRBV5-6 and TRBJ1-6; 8 bases line up with TRBD1. The V gene's germline CDR1 is SGHDT and CDR2 YYEEEE. The J segment lost 8 bases and the V segment lost 1 base, leaving 2 bases of the junction unmatched. There are 14 residues in the CDR3. In DNA form, the CDR3 reads TGTGCCAGCAGCTTGCCAGGGGGCGATTCACCCCTCCACTTT. Protein product: CASSLPGGDSPLHF.

The chain combines TRBV7-7 with TRBJ2-1; D is possibly TRBD2 (6 bases). In germline, CDR1 is SSHAT, CDR2 FNYEAQ (reference sequence). CDR3 length equals 13 residues. V was pared by 1 base and J by 10 bases, with 11 bases between. As DNA, the CDR3 is TGTGCCAGCAGCTTAGGGCTGGGAGGCGAGCAGTTCTTC. It is translated as CASSLGLGGEQFF.

Worth noting for this clone: The DNA is omitted, as the CDR3 cannot be located on it reliably, and the CDR3 follows TCRdb's listing. The chain combines TRBV5-1 with TRBJ2-5; the table's TRBD2 call for D was not verified on the DNA. 14 amino acids form the CDR3, both terminal residues included. Germline CDR1 and CDR2: SGHRS and YFSETQ. CDR3 loop: CASSSSTGQETQYF.